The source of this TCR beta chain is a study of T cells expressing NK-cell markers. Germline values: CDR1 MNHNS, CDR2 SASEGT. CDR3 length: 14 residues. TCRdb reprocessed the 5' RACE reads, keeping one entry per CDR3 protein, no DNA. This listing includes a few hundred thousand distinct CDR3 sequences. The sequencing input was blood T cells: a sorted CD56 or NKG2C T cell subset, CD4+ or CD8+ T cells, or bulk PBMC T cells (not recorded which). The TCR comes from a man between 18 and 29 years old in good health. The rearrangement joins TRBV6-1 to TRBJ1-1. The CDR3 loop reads CASSPIRDGAEAFF.